A single T cell receptor beta chain is shown here with its context. The data are from a study of blood T cell repertoires in COVID-19. TCRdb's table, derived via immunoSEQ multiplex PCR, lists solely in-frame clones and lacks some. Of about 120,000 clones listed, around nine tenths are singletons. CDR1 is MNHEY, CDR2 SVGAGI, per germline. Trimming stripped 6 bases from V and 1 base from J, with 9 bases between. The CDR3 length is 13 residues. The sequenced material came from peripheral blood. This receptor was identified in a woman aged 70-85 years with COVID-19, enrolled during active disease. This chain joins TRBV6-5 and TRBJ1-1; weak D call: TRBD1 (5 bases). CDR3 region: CASRGRRNTEAFF. The DNA of the CDR3 is TGTGCCAGCAGGGGGCGCAGGAACACTGAAGCTTTCTTT.